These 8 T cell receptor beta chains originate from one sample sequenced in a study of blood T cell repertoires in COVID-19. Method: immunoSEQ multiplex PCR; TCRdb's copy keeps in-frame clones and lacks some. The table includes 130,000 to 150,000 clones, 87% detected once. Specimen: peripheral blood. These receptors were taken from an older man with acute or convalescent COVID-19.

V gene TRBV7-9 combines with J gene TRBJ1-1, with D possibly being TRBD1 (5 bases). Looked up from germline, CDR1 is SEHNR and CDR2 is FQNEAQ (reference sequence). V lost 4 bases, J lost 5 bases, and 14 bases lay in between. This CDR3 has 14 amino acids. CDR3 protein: CASSSVGARTEAFF. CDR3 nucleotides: TGTGCCAGCAGCTCGGTAGGGGCTCGAACTGAAGCTTTCTTT.

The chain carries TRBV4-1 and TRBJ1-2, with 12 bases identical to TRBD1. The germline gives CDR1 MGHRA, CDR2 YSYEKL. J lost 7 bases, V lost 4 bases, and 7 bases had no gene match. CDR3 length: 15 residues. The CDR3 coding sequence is TGCGCCAGCAGCCCCTCGGGACAGGGGGCCAGTGGCTACACCTTC. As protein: CASSPSGQGASGYTF.

CDR3 amino acids: CASSFGTGINQPQHF. The CDR3 bases are TGTGCCAGCAGCTTTGGGACAGGGATCAATCAGCCCCAGCATTTT. The rearrangement links TRBV7-9 to TRBJ1-5; 9 bases align to TRBD1. The CDR3 has 15 amino acids. J gave up 3 bases and V 3 bases, and 3 bases lay outside the gene matches. Germline V lookup: CDR1 SEHNR, CDR2 FQNEAQ (reference sequence).

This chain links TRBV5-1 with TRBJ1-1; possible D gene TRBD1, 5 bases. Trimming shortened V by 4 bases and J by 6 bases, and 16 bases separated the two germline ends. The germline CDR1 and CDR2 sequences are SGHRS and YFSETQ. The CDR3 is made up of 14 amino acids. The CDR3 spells CASSTSGGAAEAFF. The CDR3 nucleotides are TGCGCCAGCAGCACCTCCGGAGGGGCAGCTGAAGCTTTCTTT.

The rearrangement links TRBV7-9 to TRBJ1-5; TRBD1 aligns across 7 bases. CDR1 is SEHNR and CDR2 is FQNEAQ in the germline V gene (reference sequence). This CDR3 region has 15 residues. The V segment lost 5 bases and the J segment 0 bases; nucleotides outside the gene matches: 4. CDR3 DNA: TGTGCCAGCAGCGGGGACAGCGCTAGCAATCAGCCCCAGCATTTT. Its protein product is CASSGDSASNQPQHF.

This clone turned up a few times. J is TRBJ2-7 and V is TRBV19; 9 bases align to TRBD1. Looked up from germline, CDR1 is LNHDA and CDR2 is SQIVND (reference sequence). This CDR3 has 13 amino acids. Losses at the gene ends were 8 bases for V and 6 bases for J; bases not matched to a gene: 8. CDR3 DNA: TGTGCCAGTCGACCGGGACAGGGACTCGAGCAGTACTTC. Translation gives CASRPGQGLEQYF.

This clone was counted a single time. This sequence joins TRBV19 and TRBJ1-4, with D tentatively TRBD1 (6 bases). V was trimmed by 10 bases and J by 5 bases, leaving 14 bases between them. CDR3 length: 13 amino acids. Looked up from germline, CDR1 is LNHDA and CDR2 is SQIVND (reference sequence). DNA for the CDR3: TGTGCCACCAAGGACAGACTAAATGAAAAACTGTTTTTT. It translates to CATKDRLNEKLFF.

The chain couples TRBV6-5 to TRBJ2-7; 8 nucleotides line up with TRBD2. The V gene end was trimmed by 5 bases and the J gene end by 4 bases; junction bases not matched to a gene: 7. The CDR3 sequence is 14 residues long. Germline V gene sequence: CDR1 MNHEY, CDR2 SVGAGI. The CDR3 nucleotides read TGTGCCAGCAGTAGCGGGAGTCTCTTTTACGAGCAGTACTTC. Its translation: CASSSGSLFYEQYF.